These 9 T cell receptor beta chains originate from one sample sequenced in a study of a mutant IDH1 vaccine in newly diagnosed glioma. Time point defined: week 11, during vaccination. Topical imiquimod was applied with each vaccine dose, which held 300 ug of mutant IDH1 20-mer peptide. Their target antigens are unknown. Only in-frame clones appear in the TCRdb table, and some are missing; sequencing was by immunoSEQ multiplex PCR. The data hold over 55,000 clones, with over 75% observed a single time. The sample was PBMCs, taken from a glioma patient whose treatment included an IDH1 peptide vaccine. Receptors were obtained from a man aged 40-55 years with glioma.

V usage is TRBV5-1 and J usage is TRBJ1-3; D gene ambiguous. Trimming stripped 1 base from V and 0 bases from J, with 14 bases between. The CDR3 runs 17 residues. Germline CDR1 reads SGHRS; CDR2 reads YFSETQ. The CDR3 DNA reads TGCGCCAGCAGCTTGACCCCTGACAAGAGCTCTGGAAACACCATATATTTT. The encoded protein is CASSLTPDKSSGNTIYF. Filled out from reference TRBV5-1 and TRBJ1-3, the complete variable domain reads KAGVTQTPRYLIKTRGQQVTLSCSPISGHRSVSWYQQTPGQGLQFLFEYFSETQRNKGNFPGRFSGRQFSNSRSEMNVSTLELGDSALYLCASSLTPDKSSGNTIYFGEGSWLTVV.

This clone was seen a few times. The rearrangement uses TRBV11-3 and TRBJ2-7; D might be TRBD1 or TRBD2, each matching 7 bases. The V gene lost 5 bases and the J gene lost 4 bases, with 18 bases spanning the gap. The CDR3 spans 15 residues. The V gene's germline CDR1 is SGHNT and CDR2 YENEEA. Written as DNA, the CDR3 is TGTGCCAGCAGCACCAGGGGGGGGTGTCGGTACGAGCAGTACTTC. Residues: CASSTRGGCRYEQYF.

The chain has TRBV18 and TRBJ2-3; 13 bases are shared with TRBD2. This CDR3 contains 15 residues. Trimming removed 3 bases from V and 4 bases from J; junction bases left unmatched: 1. Germline V gives CDR1 KGHSH, CDR2 LQKENI. CDR3 DNA: TGTGCCAGCTCACCGACTAGCGGGGGGCCAGATACGCAGTATTTT. It yields the protein CASSPTSGGPDTQYF.

Comments on this clone: Likely a read error: the CDR3 ends without its conserved phenylalanine or tryptophan. The rearrangement joins TRBV2 to TRBJ2-7; 7 positions match TRBD2. J gave up 3 bases and V 2 bases, and 10 bases lay outside the gene matches. Germline V gene data show CDR1 as SNHLY and CDR2 as FYNNEI. This CDR3 spans 16 amino acids. CDR3 region: CASSESGAAGGYEQYL. The DNA of the CDR3 is TGTGCCAGCAGTGAAAGCGGGGCAGCTGGGGGCTACGAGCAGTACCTC.

About this clone: The junction differs from germline at one of its ends, possibly a read error. V is TRBV7-7 and J is TRBJ2-5; the D gene is possibly TRBD2 (6 bases). Germline assignment: CDR1 SSHAT and CDR2 FNYEAQ (reference sequence). The CDR3 runs to 13 residues. The CDR3 here is CASSRDFQETQYF. CDR3 sequence (DNA): TGTGCTAGCAGCCGGGACTTCCAAGAGACCCAGTACTTC.

V is TRBV11-2 and J is TRBJ2-7; 7 bases agree with TRBD1. V was pared by 5 bases and J by 9 bases, with 10 bases of the junction left unmatched. Germline assignment: CDR1 SGHAT and CDR2 FQNNGV. The CDR3 runs to 13 residues. The CDR3 reads CASSPPGQVRQYF. The CDR3 coding sequence is TGTGCCAGCAGCCCTCCCGGACAGGTCCGGCAGTACTTC.

This rearrangement joins TRBV4-1 to TRBJ1-2; D gene ambiguous. This CDR3 is built from 13 residues. The germline CDR1 and CDR2 sequences are MGHRA and YSYEKL. V lost 4 bases and J 8 bases, leaving 14 bases between the germline ends. The CDR3 region has the DNA TGCGCCAGCAGCCTCTTGGGTGTGGCCGGCTACACCTTC. Amino acids: CASSLLGVAGYTF.

The chain recombines TRBV4-1 with TRBJ1-6; D gene ambiguous. This CDR3 region has 16 residues. Germline V gene lookup returns CDR1 MGHRA and CDR2 YSYEKL. Trimming cost V 5 bases and J 0 bases, with 11 bases left between them. CDR3 nucleotide sequence: TGCGCCAGCAGCGCCACAGCCCGCTCCTATAATTCACCCCTCCACTTT. Protein sequence: CASSATARSYNSPLHF.

J is TRBJ2-5 and V is TRBV6-1; possibly TRBD1 for D (6 bases). Judging by the DNA end, TRBJ2-7 fits better; the J call may be wrong. This CDR3 is 18 amino acids long. The germline V gene encodes CDR1 MNHNS and CDR2 SASEGT. The CDR3 bases are TGTGCCAGCAGTGAAGGGGATTTGTGGGGGCTCCAATTGTACGAGCAGTACTTC. Translated, it gives CASSEGDLWGLQLYEQYF.